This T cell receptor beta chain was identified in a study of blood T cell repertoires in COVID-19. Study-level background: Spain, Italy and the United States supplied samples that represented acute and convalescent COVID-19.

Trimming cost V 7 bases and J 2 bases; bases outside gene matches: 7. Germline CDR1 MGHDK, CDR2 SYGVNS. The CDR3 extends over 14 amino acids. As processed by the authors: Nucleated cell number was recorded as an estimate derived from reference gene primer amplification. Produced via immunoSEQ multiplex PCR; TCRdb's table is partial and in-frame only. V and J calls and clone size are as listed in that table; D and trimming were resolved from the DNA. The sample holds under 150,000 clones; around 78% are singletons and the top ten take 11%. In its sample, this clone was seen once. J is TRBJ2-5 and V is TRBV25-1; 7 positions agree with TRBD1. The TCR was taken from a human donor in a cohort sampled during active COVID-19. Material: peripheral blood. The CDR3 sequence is CASTDRDSQETQYF. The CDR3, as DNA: TGTGCCAGCACCGACCGGGACAGTCAAGAGACCCAGTACTTC.